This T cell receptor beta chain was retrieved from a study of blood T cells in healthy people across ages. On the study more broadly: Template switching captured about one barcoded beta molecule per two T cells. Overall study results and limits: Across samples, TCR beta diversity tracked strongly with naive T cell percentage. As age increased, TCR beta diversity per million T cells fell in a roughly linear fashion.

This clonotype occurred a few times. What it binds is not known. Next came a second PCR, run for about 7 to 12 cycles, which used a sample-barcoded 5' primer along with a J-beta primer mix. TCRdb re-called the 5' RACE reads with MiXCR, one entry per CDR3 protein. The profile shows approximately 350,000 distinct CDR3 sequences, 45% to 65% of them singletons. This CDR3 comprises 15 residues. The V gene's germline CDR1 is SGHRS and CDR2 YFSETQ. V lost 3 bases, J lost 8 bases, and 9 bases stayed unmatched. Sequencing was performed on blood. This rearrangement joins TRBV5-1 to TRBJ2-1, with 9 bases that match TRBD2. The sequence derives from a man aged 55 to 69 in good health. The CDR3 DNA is TGCGCCAGCAGCTCAGGCGGGAGGGCCGGCGATGAGCAGTTCTTC. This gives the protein CASSSGGRAGDEQFF.